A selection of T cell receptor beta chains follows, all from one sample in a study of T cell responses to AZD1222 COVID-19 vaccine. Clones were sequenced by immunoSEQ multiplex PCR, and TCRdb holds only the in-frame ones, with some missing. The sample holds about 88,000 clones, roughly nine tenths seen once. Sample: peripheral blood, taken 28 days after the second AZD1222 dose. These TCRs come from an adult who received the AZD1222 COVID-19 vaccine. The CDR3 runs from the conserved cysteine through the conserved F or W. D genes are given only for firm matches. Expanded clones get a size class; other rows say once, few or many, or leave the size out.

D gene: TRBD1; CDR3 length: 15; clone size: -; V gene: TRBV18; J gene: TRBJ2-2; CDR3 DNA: TGTGCCAGCTCACCACGTCCAGGGGGCACCGGGGAGCTGTTTTTT; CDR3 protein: CASSPRPGGTGELFF
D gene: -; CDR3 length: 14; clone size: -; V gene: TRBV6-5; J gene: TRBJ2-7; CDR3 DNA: TGTGCCAGCACCCCCGTGGGGACGATCTACGAGCAGTACTTC; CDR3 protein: CASTPVGTIYEQYF
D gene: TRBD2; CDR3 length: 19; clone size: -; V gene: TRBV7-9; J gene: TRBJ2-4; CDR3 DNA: TGTGCCAGCAGCCCGGGACTAGCGGGGGGGATCCTAGCCAAAAACATTCAGTACTTC; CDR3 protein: CASSPGLAGGILAKNIQYF
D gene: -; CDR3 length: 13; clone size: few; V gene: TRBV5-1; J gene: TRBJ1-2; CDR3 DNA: TGCGCCAGCAGCCCGGGGGGGAGAGATGGCTACACCTTC; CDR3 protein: CASSPGGRDGYTF
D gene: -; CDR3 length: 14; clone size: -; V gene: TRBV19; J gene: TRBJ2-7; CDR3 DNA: TGTGCCAGTAGTATGTCGAAGGGGGGCTACGAGCAGTACTTC; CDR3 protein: CASSMSKGGYEQYF
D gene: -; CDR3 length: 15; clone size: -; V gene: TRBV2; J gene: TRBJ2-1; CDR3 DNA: TGTGCCAGCAGTGAACTATCAATCGGTAGAAATGAGCAGTTCTTC; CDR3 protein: CASSELSIGRNEQFF
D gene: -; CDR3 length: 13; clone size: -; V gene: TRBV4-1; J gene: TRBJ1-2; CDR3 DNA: TGCGCCAGCAGCCAATCAGGGCGGGATGGCTACACCTTC; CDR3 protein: CASSQSGRDGYTF
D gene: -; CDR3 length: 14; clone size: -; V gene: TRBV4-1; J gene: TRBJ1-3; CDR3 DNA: TGCGCCAGCAGCCTAGACGGTCCTGGAAACACCATATATTTT; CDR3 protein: CASSLDGPGNTIYF
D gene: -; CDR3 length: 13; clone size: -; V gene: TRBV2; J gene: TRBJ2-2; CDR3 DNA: TGTGCCAGCGGGGTAGCGGTGACCGGGGAGCTGTTTTTT; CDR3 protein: CASGVAVTGELFF
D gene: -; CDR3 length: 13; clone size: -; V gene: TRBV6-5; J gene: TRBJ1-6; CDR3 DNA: TGTGCCAGCGCGTACGGGGCTGATTCACCCCTCCACTTT; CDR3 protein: CASAYGADSPLHF
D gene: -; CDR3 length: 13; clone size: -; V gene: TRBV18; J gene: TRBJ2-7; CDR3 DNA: TGTGCCAGCTCACCACCGTCCTTAGACGAGCAGTACTTC; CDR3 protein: CASSPPSLDEQYF
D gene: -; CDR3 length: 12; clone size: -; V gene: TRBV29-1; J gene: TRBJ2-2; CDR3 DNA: TGCAGCGGGGGGACATTCACCGGGGAGCTGTTTTTT; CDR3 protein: CSGGTFTGELFF
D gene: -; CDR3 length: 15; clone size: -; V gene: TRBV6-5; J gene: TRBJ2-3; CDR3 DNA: TGTGCCAGCAGTTACAGAGGGATAATATCAGATACGCAGTATTTT; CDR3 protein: CASSYRGIISDTQYF
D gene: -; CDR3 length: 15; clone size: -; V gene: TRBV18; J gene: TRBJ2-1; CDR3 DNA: TGTGCCAGCTCACCACCGGTGGTCAGCTACAATGAGCAGTTCTTC; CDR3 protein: CASSPPVVSYNEQFF
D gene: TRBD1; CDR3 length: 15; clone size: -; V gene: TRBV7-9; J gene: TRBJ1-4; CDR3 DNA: TGTGCCAGCAGCCCGACGACAGGGTTGGGTGAAAAACTGTTTTTT; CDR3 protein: CASSPTTGLGEKLFF
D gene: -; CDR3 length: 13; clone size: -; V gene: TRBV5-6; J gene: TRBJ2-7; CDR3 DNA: TGTGCCAGCAGCTTGCAGGGTCCCCGCGAGCAGTACTTC; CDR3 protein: CASSLQGPREQYF
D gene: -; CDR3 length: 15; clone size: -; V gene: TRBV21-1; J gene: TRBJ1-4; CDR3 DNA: TGTGCCAGCAGCAGGGTTGGGCCCCGAGGTGAAAAACTGTTTTTT; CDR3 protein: CASSRVGPRGEKLFF
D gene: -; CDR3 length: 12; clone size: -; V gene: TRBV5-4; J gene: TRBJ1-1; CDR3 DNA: TGTGCCAGCAGCTTGGAAGGCGTCCTAGCTTTCTTT; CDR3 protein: CASSLEGVLAFF
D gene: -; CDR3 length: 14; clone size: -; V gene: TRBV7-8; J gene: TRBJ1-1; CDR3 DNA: TGTGCCAGCAGCTTAGGTGGCGATCACACTGAAGCTTTCTTT; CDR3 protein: CASSLGGDHTEAFF
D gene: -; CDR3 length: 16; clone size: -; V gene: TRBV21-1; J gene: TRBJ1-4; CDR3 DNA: TGTGCCAGCAGCACGGCGACAGGGGTAGAGAATGAAAAACTGTTTTTT; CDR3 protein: CASSTATGVENEKLFF
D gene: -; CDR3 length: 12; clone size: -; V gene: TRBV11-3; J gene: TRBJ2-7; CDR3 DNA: TGTGCCAGCAGCTCCAATTCCTACGAGCAGTACTTC; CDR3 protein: CASSSNSYEQYF
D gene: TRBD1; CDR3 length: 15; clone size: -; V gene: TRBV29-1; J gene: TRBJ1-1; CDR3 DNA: TGCAGCGTCCAGCAGGGGGCGAGGGGGAGGAACGAAGCTTTCTTT; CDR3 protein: CSVQQGARGRNEAFF